Below, one T cell receptor beta chain is given with its context. In the authors' methods: Researchers report that nucleated cell counts were estimated from reference gene primer amplification. The protocol was immunoSEQ multiplex PCR, while the TCRdb copy is restricted to in-frame clones and leaves out a portion. For V, J and clone size, that table is used; D and trimming come from the DNA. The sample lists roughly 200,000 clones; about 86% were seen once. The data are from a study of blood T cell repertoires in COVID-19. Study context: T cells, B-cell-depleted T cells, or PBMCs supplied cDNA or gDNA.

Germline V gives CDR1 MNHEY, CDR2 SVGAGI. This CDR3 has 13 amino acids. J was trimmed by 0 bases and V by 10 bases; bases with no gene match: 6. The receptor comes from a woman aged 25-40 years with active or convalescent COVID-19. Material: peripheral blood. This chain links TRBV6-5 with TRBJ2-7; TRBD1 matches at 7 bases. DNA for the CDR3: TGTGCCACCCGGACAGGAAGCTCCTACGAGCAGTACTTC. This codes for CATRTGSSYEQYF.